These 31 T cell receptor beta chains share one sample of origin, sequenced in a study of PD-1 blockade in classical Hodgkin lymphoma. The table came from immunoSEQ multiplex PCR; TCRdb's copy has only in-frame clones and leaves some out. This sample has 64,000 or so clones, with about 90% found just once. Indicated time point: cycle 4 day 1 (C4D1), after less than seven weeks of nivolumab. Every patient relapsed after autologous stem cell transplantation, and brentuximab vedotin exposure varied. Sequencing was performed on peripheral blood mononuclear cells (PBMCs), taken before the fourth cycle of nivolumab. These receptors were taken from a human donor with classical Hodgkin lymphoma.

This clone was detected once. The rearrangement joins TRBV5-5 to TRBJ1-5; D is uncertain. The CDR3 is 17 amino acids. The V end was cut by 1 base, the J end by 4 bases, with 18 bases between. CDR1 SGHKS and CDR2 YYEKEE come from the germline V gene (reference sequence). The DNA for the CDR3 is TGTGCCAGCAGCTTGCTCCGGGTAAGGCGGTCAAATCAGCCCCAGCATTTT. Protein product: CASSLLRVRRSNQPQHF. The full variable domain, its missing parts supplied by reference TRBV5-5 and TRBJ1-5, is DAGVTQSPTHLIKTRGQQVTLRCSPISGHKSVSWYQQVLGQGPQFIFQYYEKEERGRGNFPDRFSARQFPNYSSELNVNALLLGDSALYLCASSLLRVRRSNQPQHFGDGTRLSIL.

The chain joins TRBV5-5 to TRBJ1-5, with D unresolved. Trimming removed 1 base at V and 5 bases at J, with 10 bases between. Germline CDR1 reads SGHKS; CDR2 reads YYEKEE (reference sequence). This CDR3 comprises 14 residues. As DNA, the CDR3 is TGTGCCAGCAGCTTGCGGACTGGTCATCAGCCCCAGCATTTT. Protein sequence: CASSLRTGHQPQHF. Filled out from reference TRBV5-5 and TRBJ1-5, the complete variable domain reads DAGVTQSPTHLIKTRGQQVTLRCSPISGHKSVSWYQQVLGQGPQFIFQYYEKEERGRGNFPDRFSARQFPNYSSELNVNALLLGDSALYLCASSLRTGHQPQHFGDGTRLSIL.

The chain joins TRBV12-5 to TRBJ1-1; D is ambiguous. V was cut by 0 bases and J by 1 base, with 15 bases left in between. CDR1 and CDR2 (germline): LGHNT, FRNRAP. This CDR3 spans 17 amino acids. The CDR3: CASGLVLTLLANTEAFF. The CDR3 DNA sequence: TGTGCTAGTGGTTTGGTACTTACATTGTTGGCGAACACTGAAGCTTTCTTT. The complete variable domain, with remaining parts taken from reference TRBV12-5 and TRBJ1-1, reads DARVTQTPRHKVTEMGQEVTMRCQPILGHNTVFWYRQTMMQGLELLAYFRNRAPLDDSGMPKDRFSAEMPDATLATLKIQPSEPRDSAVYFCASGLVLTLLANTEAFFGQGTRLTVV.

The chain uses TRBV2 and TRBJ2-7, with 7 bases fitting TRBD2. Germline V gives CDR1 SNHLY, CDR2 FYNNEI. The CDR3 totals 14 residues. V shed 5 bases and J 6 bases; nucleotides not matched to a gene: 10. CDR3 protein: CASSPGLDPVEQYF. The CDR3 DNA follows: TGTGCCAGCAGTCCAGGACTAGACCCCGTCGAGCAGTACTTC. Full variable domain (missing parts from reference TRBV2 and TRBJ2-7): EPEVTQTPSHQVTQMGQEVILRCVPISNHLYFYWYRQILGQKVEFLVSFYNNEISEKSEIFDDQFSVERPDGSNFTLKIRSTKLEDSAMYFCASSPGLDPVEQYFGPGTRLTVT.

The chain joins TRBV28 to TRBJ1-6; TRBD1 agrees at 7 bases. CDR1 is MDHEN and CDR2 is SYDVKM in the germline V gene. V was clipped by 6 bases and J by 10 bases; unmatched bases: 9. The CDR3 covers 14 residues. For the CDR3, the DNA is TGTGCCAGCAGGCTCAGACAGGGAGGGTCACCCCTCCACTTT. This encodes CASRLRQGGSPLHF. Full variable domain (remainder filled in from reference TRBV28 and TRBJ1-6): DVKVTQSSRYLVKRTGEKVFLECVQDMDHENMFWYRQDPGLGLRLIYFSYDVKMKEKGDIPEGYSVSREKKERFSLILESASTNQTSMYLCASRLRQGGSPLHFGNGTRLTVT.

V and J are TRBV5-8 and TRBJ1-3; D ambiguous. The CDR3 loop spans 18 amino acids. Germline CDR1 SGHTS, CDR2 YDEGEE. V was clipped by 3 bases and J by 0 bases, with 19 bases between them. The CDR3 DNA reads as TGTGCCAGCAGCTCACCTGTTACGATGCAGAACTCTGGAAACACCATATATTTT. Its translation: CASSSPVTMQNSGNTIYF.

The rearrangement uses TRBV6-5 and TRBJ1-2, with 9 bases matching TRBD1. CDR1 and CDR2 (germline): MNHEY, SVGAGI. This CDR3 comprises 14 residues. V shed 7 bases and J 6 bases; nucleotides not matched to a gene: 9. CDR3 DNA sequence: TGTGCCAGCACCGGGACAGGGAGGTTTGATGGCTACACCTTC. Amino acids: CASTGTGRFDGYTF.

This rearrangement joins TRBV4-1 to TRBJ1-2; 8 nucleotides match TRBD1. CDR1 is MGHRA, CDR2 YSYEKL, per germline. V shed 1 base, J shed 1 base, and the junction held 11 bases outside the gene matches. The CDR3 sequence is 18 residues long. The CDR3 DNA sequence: TGCGCCAGCAGCCAAGGATCCGGGACAGGAACCCTTAACTATGGCTACACCTTC. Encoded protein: CASSQGSGTGTLNYGYTF.

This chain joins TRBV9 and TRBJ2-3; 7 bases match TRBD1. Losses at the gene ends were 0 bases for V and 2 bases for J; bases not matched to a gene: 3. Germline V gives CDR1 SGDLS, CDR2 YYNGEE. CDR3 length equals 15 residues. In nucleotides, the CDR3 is TGTGCCAGCAGCGTAGAGGGACAGTCCACAGATACGCAGTATTTT. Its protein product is CASSVEGQSTDTQYF. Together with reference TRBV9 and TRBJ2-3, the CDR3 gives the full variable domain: DSGVTQTPKHLITATGQRVTLRCSPRSGDLSVYWYQQSLDQGLQFLIQYYNGEERAKGNILERFSAQQFPDLHSELNLSSLELGDSALYFCASSVEGQSTDTQYFGPGTRLTVL.

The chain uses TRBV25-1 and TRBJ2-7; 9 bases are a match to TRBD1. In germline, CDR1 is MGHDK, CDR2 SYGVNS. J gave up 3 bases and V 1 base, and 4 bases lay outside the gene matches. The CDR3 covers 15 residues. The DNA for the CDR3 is TGTGCCAGCAGTGAATCCGGGACAGGGAACTACGAGCAGTACTTC. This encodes CASSESGTGNYEQYF.

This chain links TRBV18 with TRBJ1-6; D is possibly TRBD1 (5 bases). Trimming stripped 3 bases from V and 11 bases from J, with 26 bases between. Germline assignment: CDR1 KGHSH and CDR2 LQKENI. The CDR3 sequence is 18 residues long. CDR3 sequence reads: CASSPLGFPGPSTPPLHF. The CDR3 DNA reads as TGTGCCAGCTCACCCTTGGGTTTTCCGGGACCTTCTACACCACCCCTCCACTTT.

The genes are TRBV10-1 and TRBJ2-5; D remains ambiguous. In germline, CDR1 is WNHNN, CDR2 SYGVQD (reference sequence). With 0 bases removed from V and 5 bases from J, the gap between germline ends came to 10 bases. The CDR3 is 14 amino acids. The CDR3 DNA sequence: TGCGCCAGCAGTGAGTCGGGCATTGGGGAGACCCAGTACTTC. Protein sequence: CASSESGIGETQYF.

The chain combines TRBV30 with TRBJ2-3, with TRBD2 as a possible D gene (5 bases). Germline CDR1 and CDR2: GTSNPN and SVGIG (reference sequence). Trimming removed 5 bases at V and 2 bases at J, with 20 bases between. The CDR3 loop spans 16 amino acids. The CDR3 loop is CAWDQTRAGPTDTQYF. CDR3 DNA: TGTGCCTGGGACCAAACGCGGGCAGGTCCCACAGATACGCAGTATTTT.

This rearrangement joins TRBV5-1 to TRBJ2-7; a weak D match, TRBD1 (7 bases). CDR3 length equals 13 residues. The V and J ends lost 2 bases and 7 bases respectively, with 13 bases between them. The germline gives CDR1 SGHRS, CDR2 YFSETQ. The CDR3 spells CASSLAGGREQYF. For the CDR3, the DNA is TGCGCCAGCAGCTTAGCAGGGGGGAGGGAGCAGTACTTC.

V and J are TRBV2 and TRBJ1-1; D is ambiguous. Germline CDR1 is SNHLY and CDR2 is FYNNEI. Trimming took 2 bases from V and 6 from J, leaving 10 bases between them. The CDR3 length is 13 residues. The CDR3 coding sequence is TGTGCCAGCAGTGAATTTGGCCCCTCTGAAGCTTTCTTT. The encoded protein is CASSEFGPSEAFF.

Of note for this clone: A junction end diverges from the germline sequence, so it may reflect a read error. CDR3 in amino acids: CASSVEIVFGYTF. The CDR3 DNA sequence: TGTGCCAGCAGCGTAGAAATCGTCTTTGGCTACACCTTC. The V and J genes are TRBV11-3 and TRBJ1-2, with no clear D. Germline-derived CDR1 and CDR2 are SGHNT and YENEEA. The length of the CDR3 is 13 residues.

The CDR3 spells CASSLEGRATEAFF. The CDR3 DNA reads as TGTGCCAGCAGCTTGGAGGGCAGGGCCACTGAAGCTTTCTTT. The J gene is TRBJ1-1, the V gene TRBV5-4; tentative D call: TRBD1 (5 bases). Germline V gives CDR1 SGHNT, CDR2 YYREEE (reference sequence). Trimming cost V 0 bases and J 4 bases, with 10 bases left between them. The length of the CDR3 is 14 residues.

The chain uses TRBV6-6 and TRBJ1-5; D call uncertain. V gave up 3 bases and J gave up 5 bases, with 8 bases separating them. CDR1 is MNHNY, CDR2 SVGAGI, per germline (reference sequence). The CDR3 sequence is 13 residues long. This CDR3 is CASSYGADQPQHF. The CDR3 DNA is TGTGCCAGCAGTTATGGAGCGGATCAGCCCCAGCATTTT.

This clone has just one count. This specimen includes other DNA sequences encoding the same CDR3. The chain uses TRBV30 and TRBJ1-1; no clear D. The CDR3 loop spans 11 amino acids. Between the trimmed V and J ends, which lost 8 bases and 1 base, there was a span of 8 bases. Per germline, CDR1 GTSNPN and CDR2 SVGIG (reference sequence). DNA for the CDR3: TGTGCCAGTCGAGAGAACACTGAAGCTTTCTTT. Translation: CASRENTEAFF.

The CDR3 coding sequence is TGTGCCAGCAGCTCGACCTTACAGGAAGGCTACACCTTC. This gives the protein CASSSTLQEGYTF. The chain employs TRBV5-6 and TRBJ1-2; D is possibly TRBD1 (5 bases). The CDR3 covers 13 residues. V was trimmed by 3 bases and J by 8 bases, leaving 14 bases between them. CDR1 and CDR2 (germline): SGHDT, YYEEEE.

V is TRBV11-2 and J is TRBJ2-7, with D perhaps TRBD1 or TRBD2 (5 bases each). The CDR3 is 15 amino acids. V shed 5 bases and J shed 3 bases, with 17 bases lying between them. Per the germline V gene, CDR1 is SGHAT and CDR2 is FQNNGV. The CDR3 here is CASSLPGPDFYEQYF. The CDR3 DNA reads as TGTGCCAGCAGCCTACCGGGACCGGATTTCTACGAGCAGTACTTC.

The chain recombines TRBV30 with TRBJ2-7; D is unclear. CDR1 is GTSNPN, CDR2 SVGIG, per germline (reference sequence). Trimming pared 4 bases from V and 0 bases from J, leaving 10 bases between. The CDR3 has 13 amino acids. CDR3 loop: CAWNSGGSYEQYF. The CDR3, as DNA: TGTGCCTGGAATAGTGGCGGCTCCTACGAGCAGTACTTC.

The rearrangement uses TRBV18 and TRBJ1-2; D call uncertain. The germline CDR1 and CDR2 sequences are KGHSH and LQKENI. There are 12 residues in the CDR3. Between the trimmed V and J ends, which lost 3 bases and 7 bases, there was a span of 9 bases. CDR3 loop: CASSPSGIGYTF. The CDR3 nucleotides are TGTGCCAGCTCACCTAGCGGGATTGGCTACACCTTC.

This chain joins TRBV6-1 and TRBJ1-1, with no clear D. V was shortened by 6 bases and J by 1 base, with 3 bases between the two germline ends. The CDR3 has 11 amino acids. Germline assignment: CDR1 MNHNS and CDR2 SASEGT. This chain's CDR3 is CASSRNTEAFF. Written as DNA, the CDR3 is TGTGCCAGCAGCCGGAACACTGAAGCTTTCTTT.

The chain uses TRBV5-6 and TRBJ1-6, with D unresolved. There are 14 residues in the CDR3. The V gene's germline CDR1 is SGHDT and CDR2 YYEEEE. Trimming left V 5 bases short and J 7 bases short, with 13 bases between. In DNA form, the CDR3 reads TGTGCCAGCAGTCAACTAAGGGAAAATTCACCCCTCCACTTT. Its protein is CASSQLRENSPLHF.

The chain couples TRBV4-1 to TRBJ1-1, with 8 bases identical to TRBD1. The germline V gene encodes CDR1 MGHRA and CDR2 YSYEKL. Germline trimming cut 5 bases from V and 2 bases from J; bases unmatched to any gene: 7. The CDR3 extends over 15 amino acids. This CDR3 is CASSYGQGANTEAFF. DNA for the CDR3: TGCGCCAGCAGCTACGGACAGGGAGCTAACACTGAAGCTTTCTTT.

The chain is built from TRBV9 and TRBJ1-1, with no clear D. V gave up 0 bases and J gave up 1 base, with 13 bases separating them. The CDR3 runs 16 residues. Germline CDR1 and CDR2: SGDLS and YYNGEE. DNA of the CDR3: TGTGCCAGCAGCGTAGGACCCCGAGCCTCGAACACTGAAGCTTTCTTT. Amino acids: CASSVGPRASNTEAFF.

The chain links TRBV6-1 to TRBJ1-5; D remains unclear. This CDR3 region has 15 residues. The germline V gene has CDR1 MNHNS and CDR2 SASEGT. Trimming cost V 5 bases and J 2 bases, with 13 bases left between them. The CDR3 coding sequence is TGTGCCAGCAGTTGGGTTCAGACTGGCAATCAGCCCCAGCATTTT. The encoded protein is CASSWVQTGNQPQHF.

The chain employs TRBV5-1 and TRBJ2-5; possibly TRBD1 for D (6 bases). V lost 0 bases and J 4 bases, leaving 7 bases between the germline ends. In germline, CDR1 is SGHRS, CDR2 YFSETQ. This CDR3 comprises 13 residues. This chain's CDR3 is CASSLDRAETQYF. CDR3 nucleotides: TGCGCCAGCAGCTTGGACAGGGCAGAGACCCAGTACTTC.

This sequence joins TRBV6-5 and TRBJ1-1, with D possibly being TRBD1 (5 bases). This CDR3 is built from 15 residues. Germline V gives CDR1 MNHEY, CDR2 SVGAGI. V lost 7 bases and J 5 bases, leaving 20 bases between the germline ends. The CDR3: CASTPNGGSLTEAFF. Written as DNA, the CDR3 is TGTGCCAGCACACCCAATGGGGGTAGTCTAACTGAAGCTTTCTTT.

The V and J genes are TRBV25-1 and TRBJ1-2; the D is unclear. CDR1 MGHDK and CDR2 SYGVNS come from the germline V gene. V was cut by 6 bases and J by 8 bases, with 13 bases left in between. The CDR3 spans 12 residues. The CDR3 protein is CASSLIGDGYTF. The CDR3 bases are TGTGCCAGCAGCCTCATTGGAGACGGCTACACCTTC.